The present TCR beta chain was sequenced within a study of blood T cell repertoires in COVID-19. Study-wide background: Samples taken during acute and convalescent COVID-19 were collected in the United States, Italy and Spain.

Per the authors' pipeline: It was from reference gene primer amplification that nucleated cell counts were estimated. Sequenced by immunoSEQ multiplex PCR; TCRdb stores in-frame clones only, minus some. That table furnishes V, J and clone size, whereas the DNA furnished D and trimming. This sample has 150,000 to 200,000 clones, with about 77% found just once. This CDR3 is 13 amino acids long. Germline V gene lookup returns CDR1 SNHLY and CDR2 FYNNEI. J lost 4 bases, V lost 5 bases, and 4 bases had no gene match. This clone showed up just once. The V and J genes are TRBV2 and TRBJ1-2; the match to TRBD1 covers 7 bases. The TCR comes from a woman between 45 and 60 years old with acute COVID-19. The sample was PBMCs or T cells enriched from blood (not recorded which). CDR3 in DNA: TGTGCCAGCAGTAATTACAGGGGCTATGGCTACACCTTC. Translating it yields CASSNYRGYGYTF.